The 30 T cell receptor beta chains below come from one sample, sequenced in a study of blood T cell repertoires in COVID-19. Measured with immunoSEQ multiplex PCR; TCRdb has only the in-frame clones, and not every one. The sample consists of roughly 110,000 clones, 60% to 85% of them appearing once. Sequencing was done on a sample of peripheral blood. These receptors all come from a man aged 70-80 years with acute or convalescent COVID-19.

This clone was observed once. The chain recombines TRBV5-1 with TRBJ1-2; no clear D gene. Between the trimmed V and J ends, which lost 3 bases and 0 bases, there was a span of 27 bases. The CDR3 loop spans 20 amino acids. Germline loops: CDR1 SGHRS, CDR2 YFSETQ. In DNA form, the CDR3 reads TGCGCCAGCAGCTCCAACCTCCTACCTCCTACCGGGAGCTCTAACTATGGCTACACCTTC. Its translation: CASSSNLLPPTGSSNYGYTF.

This clone occurred a few times. The chain joins TRBV20-1 to TRBJ2-7; 10 bases align to TRBD1. The trim removed 4 bases at V and 5 bases at J, leaving 11 bases unmatched. From germline, CDR1 is DFQATT and CDR2 SNEGSKA (reference sequence). The CDR3 length is 15 residues. The CDR3 bases are TGCAGTGCTACTGATCCTGGACAGGGGGACAACGAGCAGTACTTC. The encoded protein is CSATDPGQGDNEQYF.

The chain recombines TRBV12-3 or TRBV12-4 with TRBJ2-7; 7 nucleotides line up with TRBD1. CDR3 length: 11 residues. V trimming: 6 bases; J trimming: 6 bases; junction bases outside the gene matches: 2. The CDR3 is CASRTGVEQYF. CDR3 in DNA: TGTGCCAGCAGAACAGGGGTCGAGCAGTACTTC.

The chain links TRBV18 to TRBJ1-2; 11 nucleotides match TRBD1. Germline lookup yields CDR1 KGHSH and CDR2 LQKENI. The V segment lost 4 bases and the J segment 4 bases; nucleotides outside the gene matches: 8. The CDR3 sequence is 16 residues long. The CDR3 DNA reads TGTGCCAGCTCACAGGACAGGGGGCGACTTTCCTATGGCTACACCTTC. Translating gives CASSQDRGRLSYGYTF.

Details on this clone: Different DNA sequences within this sample yield the same CDR3. The chain is built from TRBV6-5 and TRBJ2-5, with D perhaps matching TRBD2 (5 bases). The CDR3 runs 14 residues. Trimming shortened V by 0 bases and J by 4 bases, and 9 bases separated the two germline ends. Germline values: CDR1 MNHEY, CDR2 SVGAGI. The CDR3 DNA sequence: TGTGCCAGCAGTTACTCTGGAGGTTCAGAGACCCAGTACTTC. Protein: CASSYSGGSETQYF.

This clone was counted a single time. This chain connects TRBV5-1 to TRBJ2-7, with 11 bases fitting TRBD2. The V gene end was trimmed by 2 bases and the J gene end by 4 bases; junction bases not matched to a gene: 8. This CDR3 contains 16 residues. The germline V gene has CDR1 SGHRS and CDR2 YFSETQ. The CDR3 DNA sequence: TGCGCCAGCAGCTTAACTCTAGCGGGGGGCGCGTACGAGCAGTACTTC. This encodes CASSLTLAGGAYEQYF.

The J gene is TRBJ2-7, the V gene TRBV5-6; TRBD2 aligns across 13 bases. The length of the CDR3 is 15 residues. Germline CDR1 and CDR2: SGHDT and YYEEEE. After removal of 4 bases from V and 3 bases from J, the junction contained 4 bases not matched to a gene. As DNA, the CDR3 is TGTGCCAGCAGCCCCCGGACTAGCGGGGGCTACGAGCAGTACTTC. It specifies CASSPRTSGGYEQYF.

The V gene is TRBV6-6, the J gene TRBJ1-4, with D possibly TRBD1 on 5 matching bases. Germline CDR1 reads MNHNY; CDR2 reads SVGAGI (reference sequence). Trimming shortened V by 5 bases and J by 8 bases, and 12 bases separated the two germline ends. CDR3 size: 13 residues. The CDR3 here is CASSDNGGEKLFF. In DNA, the CDR3 is TGTGCCAGCAGTGACAACGGGGGAGAAAAACTGTTTTTT.

This chain connects TRBV5-4 to TRBJ1-3; D is possibly TRBD1 (6 bases). The CDR3 is 17 amino acids. The germline gives CDR1 SGHNT, CDR2 YYREEE (reference sequence). The V end lost 0 bases, the J end lost 1 base, and 14 bases lay between the germline ends. CDR3 amino acids: CASSLGTHRESGNTIYF. CDR3 bases: TGTGCCAGCAGCTTGGGGACCCACAGGGAATCTGGAAACACCATATATTTT.

The chain is built from TRBV11-2 and TRBJ2-1; TRBD1 is a possible D gene (5 bases). Between the trimmed V and J ends, which lost 4 bases and 1 base, there was a span of 11 bases. This CDR3 has 15 residues. The germline CDR1 and CDR2 sequences are SGHAT and FQNNGV. CDR3 loop: CASSWEGDSYNEQFF. CDR3 in DNA: TGTGCCAGCAGCTGGGAAGGGGATTCCTACAATGAGCAGTTCTTC.

This clone was seen a handful of times. The rearrangement uses TRBV5-8 and TRBJ1-6; the D is unclear. Germline CDR1 is SGHTS and CDR2 is YDEGEE. This CDR3 contains 15 residues. Trimming removed 0 bases at V and 8 bases at J, with 12 bases between. DNA of the CDR3: TGTGCCAGCAGCTTGGTGGCGAGGTCAGATTCACCCCTCCACTTT. Translating it yields CASSLVARSDSPLHF. The entire variable domain, with the rest obtained from reference TRBV5-8 and TRBJ1-6, is as follows: EAGVTQSPTHLIKTRGQQATLRCSPISGHTSVYWYQQALGLGLQFLLWYDEGEERNRGNFPPRFSGRQFPNYSSELNVNALELEDSALYLCASSLVARSDSPLHFGNGTRLTVT.

The chain links TRBV7-2 to TRBJ1-5; D unresolved. V was pared by 5 bases and J by 0 bases, with 5 bases between. Germline loops: CDR1 SGHTA, CDR2 FQGNSA. The length of the CDR3 is 13 residues. CDR3 residues: CASSLRSNQPQHF. DNA of the CDR3: TGTGCCAGCAGCCTTCGTAGCAATCAGCCCCAGCATTTT.

The rearrangement joins TRBV2 to TRBJ1-5; 7 nucleotides align to TRBD1. V shed 8 bases and J 7 bases; nucleotides not matched to a gene: 8. The CDR3 covers 13 residues. Germline CDR1 is SNHLY and CDR2 is FYNNEI. The CDR3: CASSGQTRQPQHF. The CDR3 DNA reads as TGTGCCAGCTCGGGACAGACTCGACAGCCCCAGCATTTT. Drawing the rest from reference TRBV2 and TRBJ1-5, the complete variable domain is EPEVTQTPSHQVTQMGQEVILRCVPISNHLYFYWYRQILGQKVEFLVSFYNNEISEKSEIFDDQFSVERPDGSNFTLKIRSTKLEDSAMYFCASSGQTRQPQHFGDGTRLSIL.

V and J are TRBV29-1 and TRBJ2-3; no firm D call. The CDR3 has 13 residues. With 7 bases removed from V and 4 bases from J, the gap between germline ends came to 15 bases. Germline values: CDR1 SQVTM, CDR2 ANQGSEA. CDR3 sequence (DNA): TGCAGCGCCGACACGCCTGGTGCAGATACGCAGTATTTT. Translated: CSADTPGADTQYF.

The chain carries TRBV7-8 and TRBJ2-7; D may be TRBD1 (6 bases). CDR1 and CDR2 (germline): SGHVS, FQNEAQ. V lost 4 bases to trimming and J lost 0 bases, with 13 bases between them. The CDR3 is 15 residues long. The CDR3 reads CASSSDSQSSYEQYF. The CDR3 nucleotides are TGTGCCAGCAGCTCGGACAGCCAAAGCTCCTACGAGCAGTACTTC. The full variable domain, with the rest looked up from reference TRBV7-8 and TRBJ2-7, is GAGVSQSPRYKVAKRGQDVALRCDPISGHVSLFWYQQALGQGPEFLTYFQNEAQLDKSGLPSDRFFAERPEGSVSTLKIQRTQQEDSAVYLCASSSDSQSSYEQYFGPGTRLTVT.

The chain uses TRBV19 and TRBJ2-1, with D tentatively TRBD2 (5 bases). The germline V gene encodes CDR1 LNHDA and CDR2 SQIVND (reference sequence). The CDR3 contains 15 residues. Deletions cut 3 bases from V and 4 bases from J, with 13 bases between. The CDR3 region is CASSMRVEWYNEQFF. The CDR3 DNA sequence: TGTGCCAGTAGTATGAGGGTCGAGTGGTACAATGAGCAGTTCTTC.

The CDR3 here is CASSLRDSGGYTF. The CDR3 DNA sequence: TGTGCCAGCAGCTTACGGGACAGTGGGGGCTACACCTTC. The V gene is TRBV7-2, the J gene TRBJ1-2, with 7 bases identical to TRBD1. Trimming at V came to 2 bases and at J to 8 bases, leaving 5 bases not matched to a gene. This CDR3 spans 13 amino acids. Germline lookup yields CDR1 SGHTA and CDR2 FQGNSA.

The chain couples TRBV29-1 to TRBJ1-2; 11 nucleotides align to TRBD1. Germline lookup yields CDR1 SQVTM and CDR2 ANQGSEA. The V segment lost 3 bases and the J segment 9 bases; nucleotides outside the gene matches: 6. The CDR3 extends over 13 amino acids. As DNA, the CDR3 is TGCAGCGTTGAGACGGGACAGGGGGGTAGCTACACCTTC. Translating gives CSVETGQGGSYTF.

The count of this clone is one. This chain joins TRBV5-8 and TRBJ1-5, with TRBD1 identical over 9 bases. The CDR3 consists of 15 residues. Germline V gene lookup returns CDR1 SGHTS and CDR2 YDEGEE. J was trimmed by 5 bases and V by 6 bases; bases with no gene match: 9. CDR3 sequence: CASTKTGGSYQPQHF. CDR3 nucleotide sequence: TGTGCCAGCACTAAAACAGGGGGCAGTTATCAGCCCCAGCATTTT. The full variable domain, completed using reference TRBV5-8 and TRBJ1-5, is EAGVTQSPTHLIKTRGQQATLRCSPISGHTSVYWYQQALGLGLQFLLWYDEGEERNRGNFPPRFSGRQFPNYSSELNVNALELEDSALYLCASTKTGGSYQPQHFGDGTRLSIL.

The chain joins TRBV19 to TRBJ1-5; D perhaps matches TRBD1 (5 bases). Trimming pared 7 bases from V and 5 bases from J, leaving 15 bases between. CDR1 LNHDA and CDR2 SQIVND come from the germline V gene (reference sequence). The CDR3 is 14 amino acids. The CDR3 sequence is CASTSMGRDQPQHF. CDR3 nucleotides: TGTGCCAGTACCTCAATGGGGCGAGATCAGCCCCAGCATTTT.

Written as DNA, the CDR3 is TGCGCCAGCAGCTTGGCCTTAGCGGACATCTACAATGAGCAGTTCTTC. Protein sequence: CASSLALADIYNEQFF. The V and J genes are TRBV5-1 and TRBJ2-1; D may be TRBD2 (6 bases). The CDR3 extends over 16 amino acids. Trimming stripped 0 bases from V and 3 bases from J, with 13 bases between. Germline CDR1 is SGHRS and CDR2 is YFSETQ.

This clone came up a few times. This rearrangement joins TRBV11-1 to TRBJ2-5; 8 bases map to TRBD1. J was trimmed by 3 bases and V by 5 bases; bases with no gene match: 2. This CDR3 is 13 amino acids long. Germline loops: CDR1 SGHAT, CDR2 FQDESV (reference sequence). CDR3 in amino acids: CASSLTGEETQYF. CDR3 nucleotide sequence: TGTGCCAGCAGCCTGACAGGGGAAGAGACCCAGTACTTC. Supplemented by reference TRBV11-1 and TRBJ2-5, the full variable domain reads EAEVAQSPRYKITEKSQAVAFWCDPISGHATLYWYRQILGQGPELLVQFQDESVVDDSQLPKDRFSAERLKGVDSTLKIQPAELGDSAMYLCASSLTGEETQYFGPGTRLLVL.

Here the CDR3 reads CASSPRTARNSPLHF. In DNA, the CDR3 is TGTGCCAGCAGCCCCAGGACTGCCCGTAATTCACCCCTCCACTTT. The chain recombines TRBV6-5 with TRBJ1-6; D remains ambiguous. V lost 6 bases and J lost 6, with 15 bases in between. The CDR3 extends over 15 amino acids. The germline CDR1 and CDR2 sequences are MNHEY and SVGAGI.

This chain joins TRBV3-1 (or the pseudogene TRBV3-2) and TRBJ1-1; TRBD1 is a possible D gene (5 bases). The CDR3 extends over 12 amino acids. Per the germline V gene, CDR1 is LGHDT and CDR2 is YNNKEL (reference sequence). V was pared by 3 bases and J by 6 bases, with 8 bases between. CDR3 region: CASSQQGSEAFF. CDR3 bases: TGTGCCAGCAGCCAGCAGGGCTCTGAAGCTTTCTTT.

The chain uses TRBV18 and TRBJ2-2, with D perhaps TRBD2 (6 bases). The germline CDR1 and CDR2 sequences are KGHSH and LQKENI. Deletions cut 8 bases from V and 4 bases from J, with 14 bases between. This CDR3 is 14 amino acids long. CDR3 DNA sequence: TGTGCCAGCCAAGAACGGGGGAGCACCGGGGAGCTGTTTTTT. This sequence encodes CASQERGSTGELFF.

The chain couples TRBV7-9 to TRBJ1-1; D remains unclear. This CDR3 has 15 amino acids. Trimming cost V 5 bases and J 1 base, with 14 bases left between them. Germline V lookup: CDR1 SEHNR, CDR2 FQNEAQ (reference sequence). The CDR3 loop is CASSAPVYRNTEAFF. CDR3 nucleotides: TGTGCCAGCAGCGCACCAGTGTACCGGAACACTGAAGCTTTCTTT.

This sequence joins TRBV5-4 and TRBJ2-5, with 14 bases fitting TRBD2. CDR1 is SGHNT and CDR2 is YYREEE in the germline V gene (reference sequence). J was trimmed by 3 bases and V by 4 bases; bases with no gene match: 2. This CDR3 has 15 residues. CDR3 DNA: TGTGCCAGCAGCACGGGACTAGCGGGGGAAGAGACCCAGTACTTC. This gives the protein CASSTGLAGEETQYF.

The chain links TRBV18 to TRBJ2-7, with 12 bases lining up with TRBD2. This CDR3 is 16 amino acids long. The V gene's germline CDR1 is KGHSH and CDR2 LQKENI. The junction had 6 bases not matched to a gene; V was cut back by 3 bases and J by 3 bases. CDR3 in DNA: TGTGCCAGCTCACCCCGACTAGCGGGGGCCGGCTACGAGCAGTACTTC. Translation: CASSPRLAGAGYEQYF.

V and J are TRBV9 and TRBJ2-1, with 9 bases lining up with TRBD1. There are 17 residues in the CDR3. Trimming cost V 0 bases and J 2 bases; bases outside gene matches: 6. Germline V gene sequence: CDR1 SGDLS, CDR2 YYNGEE. CDR3 amino acids: CASSVGLQGAPYNEQFF. The CDR3 DNA sequence: TGTGCCAGCAGCGTAGGACTACAGGGGGCCCCCTACAATGAGCAGTTCTTC.

This chain uses TRBV4-3 with TRBJ2-3, with 12 bases fitting TRBD2. The germline CDR1 and CDR2 sequences are LGHNA and YSLEER. This CDR3 spans 16 amino acids. Trimming took 0 bases from V and 8 from J; bases not matched to a gene: 6. CDR3 residues: CASSQEASGGEGTQYF. The CDR3 nucleotides read TGCGCCAGCAGCCAAGAGGCTAGCGGGGGGGAAGGTACGCAGTATTTT.